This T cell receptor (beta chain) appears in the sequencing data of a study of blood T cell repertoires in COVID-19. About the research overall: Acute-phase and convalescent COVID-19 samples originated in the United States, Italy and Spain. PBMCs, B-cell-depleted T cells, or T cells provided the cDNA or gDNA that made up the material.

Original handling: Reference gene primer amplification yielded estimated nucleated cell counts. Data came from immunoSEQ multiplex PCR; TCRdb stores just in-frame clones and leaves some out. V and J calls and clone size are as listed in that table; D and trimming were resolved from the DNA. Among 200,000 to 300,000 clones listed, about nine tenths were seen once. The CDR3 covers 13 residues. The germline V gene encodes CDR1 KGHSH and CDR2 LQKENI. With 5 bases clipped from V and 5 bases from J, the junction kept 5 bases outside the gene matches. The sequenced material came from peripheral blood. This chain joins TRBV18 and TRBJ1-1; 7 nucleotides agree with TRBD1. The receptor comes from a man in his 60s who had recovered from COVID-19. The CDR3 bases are TGTGCCAGCTCAGGGCAGGGGGAGACTGAAGCTTTCTTT. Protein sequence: CASSGQGETEAFF.